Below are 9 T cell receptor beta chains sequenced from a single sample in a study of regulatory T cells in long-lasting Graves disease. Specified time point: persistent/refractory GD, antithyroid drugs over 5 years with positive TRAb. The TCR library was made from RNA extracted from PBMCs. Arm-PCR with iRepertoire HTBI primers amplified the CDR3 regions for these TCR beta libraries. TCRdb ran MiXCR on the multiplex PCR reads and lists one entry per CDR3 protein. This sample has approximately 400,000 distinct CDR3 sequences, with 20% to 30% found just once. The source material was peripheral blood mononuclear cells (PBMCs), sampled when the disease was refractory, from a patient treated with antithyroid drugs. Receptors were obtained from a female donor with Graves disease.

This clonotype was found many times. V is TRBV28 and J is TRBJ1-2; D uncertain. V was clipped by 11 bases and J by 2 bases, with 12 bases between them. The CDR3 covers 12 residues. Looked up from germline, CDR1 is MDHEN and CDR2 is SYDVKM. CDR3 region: CACYLLNYGYTF. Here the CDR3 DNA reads TGTGCCTGCTACCTGCTGAACTATGGCTACACCTTC.

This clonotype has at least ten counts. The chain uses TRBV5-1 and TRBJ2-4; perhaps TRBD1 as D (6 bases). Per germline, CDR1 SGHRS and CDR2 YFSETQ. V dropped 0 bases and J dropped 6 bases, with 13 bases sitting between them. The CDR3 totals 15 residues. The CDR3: CASSLAQGRGNIQYF. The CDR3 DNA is TGCGCCAGCAGCTTGGCACAGGGCAGGGGAAACATTCAGTACTTC.

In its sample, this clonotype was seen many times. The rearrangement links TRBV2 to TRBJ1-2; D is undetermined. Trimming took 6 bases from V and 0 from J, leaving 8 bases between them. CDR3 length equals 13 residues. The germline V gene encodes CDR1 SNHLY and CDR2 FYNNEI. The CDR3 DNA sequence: TGTGCCAGCAGGGGAGCCGCTAACTATGGCTACACCTTC. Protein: CASRGAANYGYTF.

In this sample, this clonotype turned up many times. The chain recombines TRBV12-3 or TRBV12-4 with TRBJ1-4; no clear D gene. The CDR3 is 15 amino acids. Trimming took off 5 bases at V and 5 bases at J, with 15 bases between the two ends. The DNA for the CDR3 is TGTGCCAGCAGTCCTTCCCGGGGTGGAAATGAAAAACTGTTTTTT. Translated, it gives CASSPSRGGNEKLFF.

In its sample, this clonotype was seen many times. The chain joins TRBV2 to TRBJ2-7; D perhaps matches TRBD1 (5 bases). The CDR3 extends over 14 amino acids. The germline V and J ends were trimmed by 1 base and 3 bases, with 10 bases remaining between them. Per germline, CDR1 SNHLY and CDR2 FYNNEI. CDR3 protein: CASSEEGSRYEQYF. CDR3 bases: TGTGCCAGCAGTGAAGAGGGGTCGCGCTACGAGCAGTACTTC.

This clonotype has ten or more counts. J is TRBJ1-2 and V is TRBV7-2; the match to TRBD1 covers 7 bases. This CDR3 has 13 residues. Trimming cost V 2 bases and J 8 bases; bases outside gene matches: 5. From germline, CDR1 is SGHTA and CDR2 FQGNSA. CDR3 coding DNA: TGTGCCAGCAGCTTAAGGGACAGCAGGGGCTACACCTTC. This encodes CASSLRDSRGYTF.

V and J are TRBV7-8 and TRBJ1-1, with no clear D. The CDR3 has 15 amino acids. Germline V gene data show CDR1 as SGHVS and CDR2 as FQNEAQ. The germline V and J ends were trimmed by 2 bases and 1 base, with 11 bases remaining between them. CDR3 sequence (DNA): TGTGCCAGCAGCTTAACGGTGGGATCGAACACTGAAGCTTTCTTT. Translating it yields CASSLTVGSNTEAFF. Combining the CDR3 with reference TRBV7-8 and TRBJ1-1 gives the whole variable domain GAGVSQSPRYKVAKRGQDVALRCDPISGHVSLFWYQQALGQGPEFLTYFQNEAQLDKSGLPSDRFFAERPEGSVSTLKIQRTQQEDSAVYLCASSLTVGSNTEAFFGQGTRLTVV.

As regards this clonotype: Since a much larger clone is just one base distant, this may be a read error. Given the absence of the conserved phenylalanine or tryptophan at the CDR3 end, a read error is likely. CDR3 in amino acids: CASSLGIGNTIYL. The CDR3 coding sequence is TGTGCCAGCAGTTTGGGGATCGGAAACACCATATATCTT. The chain couples TRBV28 to TRBJ1-3, with D hard to call. Germline CDR1 and CDR2: MDHEN and SYDVKM. The V end lost 3 bases, the J end lost 4 bases, and 7 bases lay between the germline ends. The CDR3 runs to 13 residues.

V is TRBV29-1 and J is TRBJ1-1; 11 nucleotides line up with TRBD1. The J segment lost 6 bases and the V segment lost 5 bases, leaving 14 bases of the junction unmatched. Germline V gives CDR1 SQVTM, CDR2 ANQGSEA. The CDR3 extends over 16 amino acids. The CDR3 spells CSVLGQGARGSAEAFF. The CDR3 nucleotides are TGCAGCGTTCTTGGACAGGGGGCGCGAGGTAGCGCTGAAGCTTTCTTT.